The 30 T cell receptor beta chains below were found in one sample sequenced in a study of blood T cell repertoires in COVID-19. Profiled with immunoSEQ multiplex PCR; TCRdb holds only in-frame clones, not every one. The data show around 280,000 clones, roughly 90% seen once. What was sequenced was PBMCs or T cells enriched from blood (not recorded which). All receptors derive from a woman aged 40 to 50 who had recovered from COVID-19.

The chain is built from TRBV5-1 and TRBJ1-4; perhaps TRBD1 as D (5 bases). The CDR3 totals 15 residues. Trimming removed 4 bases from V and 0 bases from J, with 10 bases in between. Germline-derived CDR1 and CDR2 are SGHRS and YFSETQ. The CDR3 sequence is CASSPTGATNEKLFF. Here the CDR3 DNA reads TGCGCCAGCAGCCCTACAGGCGCAACTAATGAAAAACTGTTTTTT.

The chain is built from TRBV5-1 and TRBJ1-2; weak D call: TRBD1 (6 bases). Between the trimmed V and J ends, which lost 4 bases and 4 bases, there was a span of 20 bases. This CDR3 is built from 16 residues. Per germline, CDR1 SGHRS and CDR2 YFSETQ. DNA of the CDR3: TGCGCCAGCAGCGCGCCAGGGGTCTCTGGAATCTATGGCTACACCTTC. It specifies CASSAPGVSGIYGYTF. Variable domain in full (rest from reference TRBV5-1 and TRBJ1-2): KAGVTQTPRYLIKTRGQQVTLSCSPISGHRSVSWYQQTPGQGLQFLFEYFSETQRNKGNFPGRFSGRQFSNSRSEMNVSTLELGDSALYLCASSAPGVSGIYGYTFGSGTRLTVV.

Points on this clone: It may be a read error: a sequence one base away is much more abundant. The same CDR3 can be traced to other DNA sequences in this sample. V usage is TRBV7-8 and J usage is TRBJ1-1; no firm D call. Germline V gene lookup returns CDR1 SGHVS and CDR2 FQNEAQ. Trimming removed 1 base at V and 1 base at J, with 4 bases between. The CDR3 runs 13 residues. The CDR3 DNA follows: TGTGCCAGCAGCTTAGACAGGAACACTGAAGCTTTCTTT. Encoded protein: CASSLDRNTEAFF. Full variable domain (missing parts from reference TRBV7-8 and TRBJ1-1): GAGVSQSPRYKVAKRGQDVALRCDPISGHVSLFWYQQALGQGPEFLTYFQNEAQLDKSGLPSDRFFAERPEGSVSTLKIQRTQQEDSAVYLCASSLDRNTEAFFGQGTRLTVV.

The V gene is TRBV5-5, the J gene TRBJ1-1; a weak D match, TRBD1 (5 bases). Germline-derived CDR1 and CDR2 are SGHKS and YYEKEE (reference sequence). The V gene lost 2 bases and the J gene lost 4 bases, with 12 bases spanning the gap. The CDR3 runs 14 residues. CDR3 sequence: CASSFMEGTTEAFF. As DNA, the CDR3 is TGTGCCAGCAGCTTCATGGAGGGGACCACTGAAGCTTTCTTT.

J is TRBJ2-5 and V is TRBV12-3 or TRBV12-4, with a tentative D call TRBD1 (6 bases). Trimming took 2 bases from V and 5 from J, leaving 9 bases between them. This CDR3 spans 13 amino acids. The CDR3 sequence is CASSLSTGETQYF. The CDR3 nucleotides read TGTGCCAGCAGTTTATCAACAGGGGAGACCCAGTACTTC.

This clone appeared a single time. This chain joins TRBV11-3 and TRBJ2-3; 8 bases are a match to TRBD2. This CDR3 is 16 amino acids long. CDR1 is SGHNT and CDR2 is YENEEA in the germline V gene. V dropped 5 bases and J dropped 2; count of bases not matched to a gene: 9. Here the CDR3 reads CASSPGRREVTDTQYF. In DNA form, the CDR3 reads TGTGCCAGCAGCCCGGGACGGCGGGAGGTCACAGATACGCAGTATTTT.

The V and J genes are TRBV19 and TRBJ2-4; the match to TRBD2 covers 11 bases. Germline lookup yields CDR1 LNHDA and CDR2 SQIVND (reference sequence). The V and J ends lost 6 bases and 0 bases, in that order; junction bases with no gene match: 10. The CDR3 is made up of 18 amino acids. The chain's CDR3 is CASSLGLAESSAKNIQYF. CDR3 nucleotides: TGTGCCAGTAGCTTGGGACTAGCGGAGTCTTCAGCCAAAAACATTCAGTACTTC.

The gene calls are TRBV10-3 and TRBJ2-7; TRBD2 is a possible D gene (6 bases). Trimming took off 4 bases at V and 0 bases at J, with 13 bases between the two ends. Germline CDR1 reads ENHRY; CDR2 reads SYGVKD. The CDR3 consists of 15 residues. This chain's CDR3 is CAISAPGVLSYEQYF. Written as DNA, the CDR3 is TGTGCCATCAGTGCCCCGGGGGTCCTCTCCTACGAGCAGTACTTC.

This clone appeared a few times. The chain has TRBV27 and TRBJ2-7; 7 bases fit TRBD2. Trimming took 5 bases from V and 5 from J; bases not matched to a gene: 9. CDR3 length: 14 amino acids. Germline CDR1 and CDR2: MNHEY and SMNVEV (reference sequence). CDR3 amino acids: CASSPGTGGNEQYF. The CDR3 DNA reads TGTGCCAGCAGTCCAGGGACGGGGGGAAACGAGCAGTACTTC.

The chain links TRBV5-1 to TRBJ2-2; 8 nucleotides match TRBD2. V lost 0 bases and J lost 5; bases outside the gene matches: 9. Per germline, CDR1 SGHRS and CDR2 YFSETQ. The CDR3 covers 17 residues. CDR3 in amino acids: CASSLAMGTSRTGELFF. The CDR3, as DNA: TGCGCCAGCAGCTTGGCTATGGGGACTAGTAGAACCGGGGAGCTGTTTTTT.

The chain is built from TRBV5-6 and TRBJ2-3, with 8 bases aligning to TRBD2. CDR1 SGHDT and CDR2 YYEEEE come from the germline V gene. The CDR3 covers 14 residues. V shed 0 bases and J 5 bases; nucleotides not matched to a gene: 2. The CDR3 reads CASSLGLAGDTQYF. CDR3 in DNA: TGTGCCAGCAGCTTGGGTCTAGCGGGAGATACGCAGTATTTT.

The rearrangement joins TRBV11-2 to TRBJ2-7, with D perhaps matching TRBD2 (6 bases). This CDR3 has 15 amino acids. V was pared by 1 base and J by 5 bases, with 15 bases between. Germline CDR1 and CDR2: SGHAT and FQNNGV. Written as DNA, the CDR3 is TGTGCCAGCAGCTTAGTCGGGAGAGGGGTTCACGAGCAGTACTTC. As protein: CASSLVGRGVHEQYF.

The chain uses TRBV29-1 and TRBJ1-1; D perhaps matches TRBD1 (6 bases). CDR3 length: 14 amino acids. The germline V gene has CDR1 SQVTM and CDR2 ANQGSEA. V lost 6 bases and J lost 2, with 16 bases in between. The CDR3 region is CSVRIGRGNTEAFF. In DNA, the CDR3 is TGCAGCGTCAGAATAGGCAGGGGAAACACTGAAGCTTTCTTT.

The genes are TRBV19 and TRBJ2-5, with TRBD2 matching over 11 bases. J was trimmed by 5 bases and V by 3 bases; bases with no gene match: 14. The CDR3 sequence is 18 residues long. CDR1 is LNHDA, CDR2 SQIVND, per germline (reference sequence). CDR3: CASSIAQALAGGPETQYF. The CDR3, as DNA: TGTGCCAGTAGTATTGCCCAAGCCTTAGCGGGGGGGCCGGAGACCCAGTACTTC.

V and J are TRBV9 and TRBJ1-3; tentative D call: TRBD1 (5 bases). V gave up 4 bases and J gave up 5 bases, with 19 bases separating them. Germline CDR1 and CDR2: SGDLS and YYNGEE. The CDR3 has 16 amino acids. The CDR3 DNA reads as TGTGCCAGCAGCCCGGTACGGGGGGACGGAAGAAACACCATATATTTT. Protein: CASSPVRGDGRNTIYF. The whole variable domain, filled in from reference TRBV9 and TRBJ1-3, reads DSGVTQTPKHLITATGQRVTLRCSPRSGDLSVYWYQQSLDQGLQFLIQYYNGEERAKGNILERFSAQQFPDLHSELNLSSLELGDSALYFCASSPVRGDGRNTIYFGEGSWLTVV.

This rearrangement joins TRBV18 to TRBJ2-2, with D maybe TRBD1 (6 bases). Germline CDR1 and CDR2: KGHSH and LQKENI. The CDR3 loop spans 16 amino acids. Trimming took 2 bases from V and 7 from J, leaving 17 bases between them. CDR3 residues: CASSPSEIQGGGELFF. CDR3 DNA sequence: TGTGCCAGCTCACCATCGGAGATTCAAGGGGGCGGGGAGCTGTTTTTT.

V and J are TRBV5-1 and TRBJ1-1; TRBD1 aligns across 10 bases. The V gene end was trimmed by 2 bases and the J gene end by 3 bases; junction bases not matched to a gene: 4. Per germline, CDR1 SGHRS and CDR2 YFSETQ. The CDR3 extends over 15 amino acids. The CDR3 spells CASSLGDRGHTEAFF. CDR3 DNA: TGCGCCAGCAGCTTAGGAGACAGGGGGCACACTGAAGCTTTCTTT.

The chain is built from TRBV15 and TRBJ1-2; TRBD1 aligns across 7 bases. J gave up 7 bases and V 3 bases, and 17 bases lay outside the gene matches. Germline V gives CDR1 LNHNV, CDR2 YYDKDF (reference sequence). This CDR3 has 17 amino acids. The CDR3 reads CATSSEDRPVPRSGYTF. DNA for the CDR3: TGTGCCACCAGCAGCGAGGACAGGCCCGTTCCCCGATCTGGCTACACCTTC.

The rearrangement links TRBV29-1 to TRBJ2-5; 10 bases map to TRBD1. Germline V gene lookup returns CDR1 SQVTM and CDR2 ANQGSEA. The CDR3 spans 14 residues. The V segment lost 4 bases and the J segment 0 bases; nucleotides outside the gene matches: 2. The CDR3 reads CSVVGQGYQETQYF. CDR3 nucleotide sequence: TGCAGCGTTGTGGGACAGGGGTACCAAGAGACCCAGTACTTC.

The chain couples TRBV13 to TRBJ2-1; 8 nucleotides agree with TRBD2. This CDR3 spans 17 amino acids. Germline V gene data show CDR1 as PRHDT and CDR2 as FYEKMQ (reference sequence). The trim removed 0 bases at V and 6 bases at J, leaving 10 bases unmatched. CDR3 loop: CASSLGLAVLSGNEQFF. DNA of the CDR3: TGTGCCAGCAGCTTAGGACTAGCGGTCCTCTCGGGCAATGAGCAGTTCTTC.

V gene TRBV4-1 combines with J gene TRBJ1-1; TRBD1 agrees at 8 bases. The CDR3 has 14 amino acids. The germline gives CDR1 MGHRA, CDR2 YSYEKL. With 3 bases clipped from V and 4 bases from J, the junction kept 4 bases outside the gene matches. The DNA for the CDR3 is TGCGCCAGCAGCCAGAGGACAGGGAGCACTGAAGCTTTCTTT. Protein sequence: CASSQRTGSTEAFF.

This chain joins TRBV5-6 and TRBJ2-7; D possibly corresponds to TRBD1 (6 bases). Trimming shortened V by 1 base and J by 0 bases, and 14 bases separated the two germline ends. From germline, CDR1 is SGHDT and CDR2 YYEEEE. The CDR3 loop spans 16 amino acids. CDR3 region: CASSLLLDRSSYEQYF. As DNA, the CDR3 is TGTGCCAGCAGCTTGCTGCTCGACAGGTCCTCCTACGAGCAGTACTTC.

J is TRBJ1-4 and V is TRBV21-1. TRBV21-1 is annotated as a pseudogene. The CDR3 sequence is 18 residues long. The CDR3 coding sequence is TGTGCCAGCGTCGCGGGGGACAAGTCATACCCAACTAATGAAAAACTGTTTTTT. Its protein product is CASVAGDKSYPTNEKLFF.

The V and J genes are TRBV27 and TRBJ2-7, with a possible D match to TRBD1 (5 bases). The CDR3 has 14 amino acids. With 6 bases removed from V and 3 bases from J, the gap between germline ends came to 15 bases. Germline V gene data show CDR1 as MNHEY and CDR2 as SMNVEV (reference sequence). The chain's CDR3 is CASRGLAQHYEQYF. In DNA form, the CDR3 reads TGTGCCAGCAGGGGGCTGGCTCAACACTACGAGCAGTACTTC.

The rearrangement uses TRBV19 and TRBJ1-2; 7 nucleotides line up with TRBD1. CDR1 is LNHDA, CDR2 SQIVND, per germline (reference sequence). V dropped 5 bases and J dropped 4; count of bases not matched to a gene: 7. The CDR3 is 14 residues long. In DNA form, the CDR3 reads TGTGCCAGTAGTCCACTCCGGGACAGCTATGGCTACACCTTC. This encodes CASSPLRDSYGYTF.

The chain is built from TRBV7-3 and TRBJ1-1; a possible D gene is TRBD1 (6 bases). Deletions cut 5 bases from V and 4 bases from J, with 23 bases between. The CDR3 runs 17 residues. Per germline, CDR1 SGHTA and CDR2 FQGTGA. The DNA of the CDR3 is TGTGCCAGCAGCCCACACGGGCCAGGCAGGGGTAGCACTGAAGCTTTCTTT. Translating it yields CASSPHGPGRGSTEAFF.

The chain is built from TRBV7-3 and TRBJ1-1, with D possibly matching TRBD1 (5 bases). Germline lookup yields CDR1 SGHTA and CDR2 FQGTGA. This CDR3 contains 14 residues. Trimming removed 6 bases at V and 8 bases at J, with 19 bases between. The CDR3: CASSPGPEAEEAFF. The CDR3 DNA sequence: TGTGCCAGCAGTCCAGGGCCCGAGGCGGAAGAAGCTTTCTTT.

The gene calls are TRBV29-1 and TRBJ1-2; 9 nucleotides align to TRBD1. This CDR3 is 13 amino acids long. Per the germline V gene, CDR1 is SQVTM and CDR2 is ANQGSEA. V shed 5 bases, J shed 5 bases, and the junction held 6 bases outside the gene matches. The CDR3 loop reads CSVSPTGGYGYTF. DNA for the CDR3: TGCAGCGTTTCCCCGACAGGGGGGTATGGCTACACCTTC. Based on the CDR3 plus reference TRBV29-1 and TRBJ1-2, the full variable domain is SAVISQKPSRDICQRGTSLTIQCQVDSQVTMMFWYRQQPGQSLTLIATANQGSEATYESGFVIDKFPISRPNLTFSTLTVSNMSPEDSSIYLCSVSPTGGYGYTFGSGTRLTVV.

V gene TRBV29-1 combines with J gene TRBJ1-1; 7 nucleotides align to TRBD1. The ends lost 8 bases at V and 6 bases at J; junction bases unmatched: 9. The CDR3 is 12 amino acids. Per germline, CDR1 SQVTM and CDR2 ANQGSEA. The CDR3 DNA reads TGCAGCATAGGGGGCGCGATCGCTGAAGCTTTCTTT. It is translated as CSIGGAIAEAFF.

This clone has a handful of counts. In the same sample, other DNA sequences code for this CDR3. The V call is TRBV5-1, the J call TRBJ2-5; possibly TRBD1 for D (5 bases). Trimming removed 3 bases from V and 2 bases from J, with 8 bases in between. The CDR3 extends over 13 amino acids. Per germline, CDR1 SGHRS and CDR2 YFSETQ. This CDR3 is CASSWGRQETQYF. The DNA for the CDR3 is TGCGCCAGCAGCTGGGGCAGACAAGAGACCCAGTACTTC.